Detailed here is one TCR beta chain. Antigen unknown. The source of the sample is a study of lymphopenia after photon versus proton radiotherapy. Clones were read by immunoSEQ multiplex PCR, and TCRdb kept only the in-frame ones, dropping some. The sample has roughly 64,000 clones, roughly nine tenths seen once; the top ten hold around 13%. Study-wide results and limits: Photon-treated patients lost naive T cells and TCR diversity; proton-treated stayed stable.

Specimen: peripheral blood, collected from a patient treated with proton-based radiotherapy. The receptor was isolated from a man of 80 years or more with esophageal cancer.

CDR3 sequence: CASSPRQGGGRMNTEAFF. As DNA, the CDR3 is TGTGCCAGCTCACCCCGACAGGGAGGTGGGAGAATGAACACTGAAGCTTTCTTT. The genes are TRBV18 and TRBJ1-1; 7 bases align to TRBD1. CDR1 and CDR2 (germline): KGHSH, LQKENI. V lost 3 bases, J lost 0 bases, and 13 bases stayed unmatched. This CDR3 spans 18 amino acids.